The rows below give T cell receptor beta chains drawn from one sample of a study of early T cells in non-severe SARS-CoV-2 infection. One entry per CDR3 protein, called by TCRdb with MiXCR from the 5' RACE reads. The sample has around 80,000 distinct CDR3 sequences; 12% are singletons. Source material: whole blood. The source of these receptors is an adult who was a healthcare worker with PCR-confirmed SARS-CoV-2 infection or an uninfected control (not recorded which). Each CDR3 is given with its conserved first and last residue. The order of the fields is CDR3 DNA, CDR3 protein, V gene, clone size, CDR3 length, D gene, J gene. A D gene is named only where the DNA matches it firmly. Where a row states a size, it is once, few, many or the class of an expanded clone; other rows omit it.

DNA: TGTGCCAGCAGCAATAAAAGGGGGACGGACCGTGGGGAGCAGTACTTC; CDR3: CASSNKRGTDRGEQYF; V: TRBV21-1; size: few; length: 16; D: -; J: TRBJ2-7
DNA: TGTGCCACAGGGACAGGAGCATACACTGAAGCTTTCTTT; CDR3: CATGTGAYTEAFF; V: TRBV24-1; size: many; length: 13; D: TRBD1; J: TRBJ1-1
DNA: TGTGCCAGCAATCCTGCGGGACTAGCGGGAGGTACGTCCAAAAACATTCAGTACTTC; CDR3: CASNPAGLAGGTSKNIQYF; V: TRBV28; size: few; length: 19; D: TRBD2; J: TRBJ2-4
DNA: TGTGCCAGCAGTGGGGCTCAGGGACAGGGCCAGCCCCAGCATTTT; CDR3: CASSGAQGQGQPQHF; V: TRBV6-1; size: few; length: 15; D: TRBD1; J: TRBJ1-5
DNA: TGTGCCAGCTCGACGGGGGCTGAAGCTTTCTTT; CDR3: CASSTGAEAFF; V: TRBV7-3; size: -; length: 11; D: -; J: TRBJ1-1
DNA: TGCAGTGCTGGGTCTAAGGGGAGGGGCACAGATACGCAGTATTTT; CDR3: CSAGSKGRGTDTQYF; V: TRBV20-1; size: -; length: 15; D: TRBD2; J: TRBJ2-3
DNA: TGTGCCAGCGAGGACGGCAACTCTGGAAACACCATATATTTT; CDR3: CASEDGNSGNTIYF; V: TRBV7-2; size: many; length: 14; D: -; J: TRBJ1-3
DNA: TGCAGCGTTGCAGGGGATTTCGGCTATGGCTACACCTTC; CDR3: CSVAGDFGYGYTF; V: TRBV29-1; size: many; length: 13; D: -; J: TRBJ1-2
DNA: TGTGCCAGCAGCTTCCGGGACCGCCTCGGCTATGGCTACACCTTC; CDR3: CASSFRDRLGYGYTF; V: TRBV7-8; size: many; length: 15; D: -; J: TRBJ1-2
DNA: TGCAGCGTTGGGTCGGGTCTGGGCAATGAGCAGTTCTTC; CDR3: CSVGSGLGNEQFF; V: TRBV29-1; size: few; length: 13; D: -; J: TRBJ2-1
DNA: TGTGCCAGCAGCTTAGCCGGCAACTCCTACGAGCAGTACTTC; CDR3: CASSLAGNSYEQYF; V: TRBV11-2; size: -; length: 14; D: -; J: TRBJ2-7
DNA: TGCGCCAGCAGCTTGGTCCTTGGGCGGGAGCTCAACAATGAGCAGTTCTTC; CDR3: CASSLVLGRELNNEQFF; V: TRBV5-1; size: -; length: 17; D: TRBD2; J: TRBJ2-1
DNA: TGCAGTGCTAGAGATGCAGCGGAGGGGACCGGGGAGCTGTTTTTT; CDR3: CSARDAAEGTGELFF; V: TRBV20-1; size: -; length: 15; D: -; J: TRBJ2-2
DNA: TGCGCCAGCAGTCAATCAGGACGACCCCACTCTGGGGCCAACGTCCTGACTTTC; CDR3: CASSQSGRPHSGANVLTF; V: TRBV23-1; size: many; length: 18; D: -; J: TRBJ2-6
DNA: TGTGCCAGCAGCCAAACACAACAGGGGGGAGAGCAGTACTTC; CDR3: CASSQTQQGGEQYF; V: TRBV3-1; size: -; length: 14; D: TRBD1; J: TRBJ2-7
DNA: TGTGCCACCAGTGACTTTAGCGAGAGCTCCTACAATGAGCAGTTCTTC; CDR3: CATSDFSESSYNEQFF; V: TRBV24-1; size: few; length: 16; D: -; J: TRBJ2-1
DNA: TGCAGTGCTAGAGATCCCCAGGGAAGAGATACGCAGTATTTT; CDR3: CSARDPQGRDTQYF; V: TRBV20-1; size: few; length: 14; D: -; J: TRBJ2-3
DNA: TGTGCCAGCAGGGGCTTGACGGCTACCGAAGCTTTCTTT; CDR3: CASRGLTATEAFF; V: TRBV2; size: few; length: 13; D: -; J: TRBJ1-1
DNA: TGTGCCAGCAGTTACATGGGAGGCCAGCCCCAGCATTTT; CDR3: CASSYMGGQPQHF; V: TRBV6-2/TRBV6-3; size: many; length: 13; D: -; J: TRBJ1-5
DNA: TGCGCCAGCAGCTTTCCTAGCGGGCTTGAGCAGTTCTTC; CDR3: CASSFPSGLEQFF; V: TRBV5-1; size: few; length: 13; D: TRBD2; J: TRBJ2-1
DNA: TGTGCCACCAGTGACATCTACCAAAACATTCAGTACTTC; CDR3: CATSDIYQNIQYF; V: TRBV24-1; size: many; length: 13; D: -; J: TRBJ2-4
DNA: TGTGCCAGTACAGTGGCGGGGCTCGGAGGCGGAGCTTTCTTT; CDR3: CASTVAGLGGGAFF; V: TRBV19; size: -; length: 14; D: -; J: TRBJ1-1
DNA: TGTGCCAGCGGCGGGACAGGGGAACCCGAGCAGTACTTC; CDR3: CASGGTGEPEQYF; V: TRBV28; size: few; length: 13; D: TRBD1; J: TRBJ2-7
DNA: TGTGCCAGCAGTTGGGACAGGGGCAATCAGCCCCAGCATTTT; CDR3: CASSWDRGNQPQHF; V: TRBV28; size: -; length: 14; D: TRBD1; J: TRBJ1-5
DNA: TGTGCCAGCAGCCAATCCGGGACTGGATACGAGCAGTACTTC; CDR3: CASSQSGTGYEQYF; V: TRBV7-8; size: few; length: 14; D: -; J: TRBJ2-7
DNA: TGCGCCAGCAGCTGGGGCTACACAGATACGCAGTATTTT; CDR3: CASSWGYTDTQYF; V: TRBV5-1; size: many; length: 13; D: -; J: TRBJ2-3
DNA: TGCAGCGTTAGCGGAGCTCTCTACGAGCAGTACTTC; CDR3: CSVSGALYEQYF; V: TRBV29-1; size: -; length: 12; D: -; J: TRBJ2-7
DNA: TGTGCCAGCAGTTCCCCAGGGGATCAGCCCCAGCATTTT; CDR3: CASSSPGDQPQHF; V: TRBV12-3/TRBV12-4; size: few; length: 13; D: -; J: TRBJ1-5
DNA: TGTGCCAGCAGTTACTTAGGACAGGGCGAGCAGTACTTC; CDR3: CASSYLGQGEQYF; V: TRBV6-5; size: many; length: 13; D: TRBD1; J: TRBJ2-7
DNA: TGTGCCAGCAGCCCTCAGGGGGACAATGAGCAGTTCTTC; CDR3: CASSPQGDNEQFF; V: TRBV7-9; size: few; length: 13; D: TRBD1; J: TRBJ2-1
DNA: TGTGCCAGCAGCTCGATACAGGGGTACTCCTACGAGCAGTACTTC; CDR3: CASSSIQGYSYEQYF; V: TRBV7-2; size: -; length: 15; D: TRBD1; J: TRBJ2-7
DNA: TGCAGCGTTGACCGGGACACCGGGGAGCTGTTTTTT; CDR3: CSVDRDTGELFF; V: TRBV29-1; size: many; length: 12; D: -; J: TRBJ2-2
DNA: TGTGCCAGCTGCCGCCCTGCCCGTAACTACAATGAGCAGTTCTTC; CDR3: CASCRPARNYNEQFF; V: TRBV28; size: -; length: 15; D: -; J: TRBJ2-1
DNA: TGTGCCAGCAGCCCCCGAGGCGCTACCGGGGCCAATGAGCAGTTCTTC; CDR3: CASSPRGATGANEQFF; V: TRBV3-1; size: few; length: 16; D: -; J: TRBJ2-1
DNA: TGTGCCAGCAACACGAGGGGTAGAACAGATACGCAGTATTTT; CDR3: CASNTRGRTDTQYF; V: TRBV6-6; size: -; length: 14; D: -; J: TRBJ2-3
DNA: TGTGCCAGCAGCCAGACAGGGGATACGCAGTATTTT; CDR3: CASSQTGDTQYF; V: TRBV7-9; size: medium-sized; length: 12; D: TRBD1; J: TRBJ2-3
DNA: TGTGCCAGCAGCGATGGGACAGGAGCTAACTATGGCTACACCTTC; CDR3: CASSDGTGANYGYTF; V: TRBV2; size: few; length: 15; D: TRBD1; J: TRBJ1-2
DNA: TGCAGCGCTGAGAGCGGGAGAGTCACCGGGGAGCTGTTTTTT; CDR3: CSAESGRVTGELFF; V: TRBV29-1; size: few; length: 14; D: TRBD2; J: TRBJ2-2
DNA: TGTGCCAGCAGCCCAGGGACAGGGGGCGGTGGCTACACCTTC; CDR3: CASSPGTGGGGYTF; V: TRBV28; size: few; length: 14; D: TRBD1; J: TRBJ1-2
DNA: TGTGCCAGCAGCTTAGCGGGCGGGAATCATCCCTACAATGAGCAGTTCTTC; CDR3: CASSLAGGNHPYNEQFF; V: TRBV7-2; size: -; length: 17; D: -; J: TRBJ2-1
DNA: TGTGCCAGCAGCTCCTCGAGGCAGGGTAACACTGAAGCTTTCTTT; CDR3: CASSSSRQGNTEAFF; V: TRBV3-1; size: many; length: 15; D: -; J: TRBJ1-1
DNA: TGTGCCAGCAGTGAAGTCATGTGGTCTAGCGGGAGATACTTC; CDR3: CASSEVMWSSGRYF; V: TRBV2; size: few; length: 14; D: TRBD2; J: TRBJ2-7
DNA: TGCGCCAGCAGTGATACTGGTTACAATGAGCAGTTCTTC; CDR3: CASSDTGYNEQFF; V: TRBV10-1; size: few; length: 13; D: -; J: TRBJ2-1
DNA: TGTGCCAGCAGTTTATACCCCTCCTACGAGCAGTACTTC; CDR3: CASSLYPSYEQYF; V: TRBV27; size: many; length: 13; D: -; J: TRBJ2-7
DNA: TGTGCCAGCAGGATCACTCTGAACACCGGGGAGCTGTTTTTT; CDR3: CASRITLNTGELFF; V: TRBV6-5; size: -; length: 14; D: -; J: TRBJ2-2
DNA: TGCGCCAGCAGTGAAGAGGAGACTAGTGGGTACGAGCAGTACTTC; CDR3: CASSEEETSGYEQYF; V: TRBV10-2; size: -; length: 15; D: -; J: TRBJ2-7
DNA: TGTGCCAGCAGAAGAAGCGGGCGCACAGATACGCAGTATTTT; CDR3: CASRRSGRTDTQYF; V: TRBV27; size: few; length: 14; D: -; J: TRBJ2-3
DNA: TGTGCCAGCAGTACGACACCCGGGGATCAGCCCCAGCATTTT; CDR3: CASSTTPGDQPQHF; V: TRBV28; size: -; length: 14; D: -; J: TRBJ1-5